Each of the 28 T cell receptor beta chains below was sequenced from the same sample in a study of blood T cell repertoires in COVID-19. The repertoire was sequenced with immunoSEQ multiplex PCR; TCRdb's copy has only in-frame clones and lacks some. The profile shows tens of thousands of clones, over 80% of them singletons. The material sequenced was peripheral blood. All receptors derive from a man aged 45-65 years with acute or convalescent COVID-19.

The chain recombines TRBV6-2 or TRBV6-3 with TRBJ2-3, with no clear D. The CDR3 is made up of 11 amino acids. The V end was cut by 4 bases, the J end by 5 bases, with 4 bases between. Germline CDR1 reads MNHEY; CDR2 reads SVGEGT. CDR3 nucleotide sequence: TGTGCCAGCAGTTTACAAGATACGCAGTATTTT. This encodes CASSLQDTQYF.

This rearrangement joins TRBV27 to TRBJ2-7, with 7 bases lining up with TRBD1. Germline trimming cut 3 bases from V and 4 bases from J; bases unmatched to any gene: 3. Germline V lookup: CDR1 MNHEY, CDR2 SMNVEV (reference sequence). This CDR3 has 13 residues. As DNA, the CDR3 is TGTGCCAGCAGTTTCGGGACAGCTTACGAGCAGTACTTC. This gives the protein CASSFGTAYEQYF.

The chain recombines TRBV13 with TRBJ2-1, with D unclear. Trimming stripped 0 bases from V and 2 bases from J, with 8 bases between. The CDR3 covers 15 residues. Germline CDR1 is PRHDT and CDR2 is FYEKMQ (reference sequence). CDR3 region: CASSLGQTPYNEQFF. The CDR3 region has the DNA TGTGCCAGCAGCTTAGGACAGACCCCCTACAATGAGCAGTTCTTC. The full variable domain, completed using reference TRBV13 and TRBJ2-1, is AAGVIQSPRHLIKEKRETATLKCYPIPRHDTVYWYQQGPGQDPQFLISFYEKMQSDKGSIPDRFSAQQFSDYHSELNMSSLELGDSALYFCASSLGQTPYNEQFFGPGTRLTVL.

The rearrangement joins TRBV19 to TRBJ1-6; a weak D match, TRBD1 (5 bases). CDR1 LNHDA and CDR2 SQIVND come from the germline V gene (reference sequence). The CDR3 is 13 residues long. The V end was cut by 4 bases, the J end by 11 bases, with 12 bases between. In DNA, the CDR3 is TGTGCCAGTAGTAGTCAGGGAGGCGCACCCCTCCACTTT. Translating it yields CASSSQGGAPLHF.

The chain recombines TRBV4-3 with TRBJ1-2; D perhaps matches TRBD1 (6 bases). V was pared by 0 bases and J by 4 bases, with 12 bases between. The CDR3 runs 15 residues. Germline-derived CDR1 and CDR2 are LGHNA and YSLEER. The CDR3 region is CASSQDHAGAYGYTF. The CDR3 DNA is TGCGCCAGCAGCCAAGATCACGCAGGGGCCTATGGCTACACCTTC.

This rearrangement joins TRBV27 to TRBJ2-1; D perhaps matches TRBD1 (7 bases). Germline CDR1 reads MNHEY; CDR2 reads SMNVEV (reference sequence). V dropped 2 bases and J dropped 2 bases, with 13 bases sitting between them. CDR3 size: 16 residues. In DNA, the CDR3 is TGTGCCAGCAGTTTAAGTGCGGGACAGACCTACAATGAGCAGTTCTTC. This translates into CASSLSAGQTYNEQFF.

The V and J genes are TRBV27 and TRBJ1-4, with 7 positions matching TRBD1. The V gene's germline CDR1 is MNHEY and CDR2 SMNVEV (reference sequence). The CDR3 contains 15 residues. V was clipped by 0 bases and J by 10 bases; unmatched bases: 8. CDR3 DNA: TGTGCCAGCAGTTTATCCTGGGGACAGACAAGAAAACTGTTTTTT. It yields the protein CASSLSWGQTRKLFF.

CDR3 in amino acids: CAWSRGRATGELFF. The CDR3, as DNA: TGTGCCTGGAGTAGAGGGAGGGCCACCGGGGAGCTGTTTTTT. The chain recombines TRBV30 with TRBJ2-2; 7 bases align to TRBD2. CDR1 and CDR2 (germline): GTSNPN, SVGIG (reference sequence). This CDR3 comprises 14 residues. Germline trimming cut 2 bases from V and 4 bases from J; bases unmatched to any gene: 4. Combining the CDR3 with reference TRBV30 and TRBJ2-2 gives the whole variable domain SQTIHQWPATLVQPVGSPLSLECTVEGTSNPNLYWYRQAAGRGLQLLFYSVGIGQISSEVPQNLSASRPQDRQFILSSKKLLLSDSGFYLCAWSRGRATGELFFGEGSRLTVL.

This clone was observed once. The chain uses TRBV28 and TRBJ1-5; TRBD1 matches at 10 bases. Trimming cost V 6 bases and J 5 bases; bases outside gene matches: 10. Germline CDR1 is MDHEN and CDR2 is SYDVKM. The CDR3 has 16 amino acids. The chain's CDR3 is CASSPEKDRGYQPQHF. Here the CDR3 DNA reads TGTGCCAGCAGCCCGGAAAAGGACAGGGGGTATCAGCCCCAGCATTTT.

CDR3 nucleotide sequence: TGTGCCAGCAGTAGCACAGGGGGCGTGGGCTCTGAAGCTTTCTTT. It yields the protein CASSSTGGVGSEAFF. The chain employs TRBV27 and TRBJ1-1; 9 bases are shared with TRBD1. Germline V CDR1 and CDR2: MNHEY, SMNVEV (reference sequence). The CDR3 contains 15 residues. The J segment lost 6 bases and the V segment lost 5 bases, leaving 10 bases of the junction unmatched.

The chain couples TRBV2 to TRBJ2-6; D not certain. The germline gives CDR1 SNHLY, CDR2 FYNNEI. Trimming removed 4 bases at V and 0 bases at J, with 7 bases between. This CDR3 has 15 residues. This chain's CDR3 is CASSGTVSGANVLTF. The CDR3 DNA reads TGTGCCAGCAGTGGAACGGTCTCTGGGGCCAACGTCCTGACTTTC.

The CDR3 sequence is CASSQDRGVGGYTF. Written as DNA, the CDR3 is TGTGCCAGCTCGCAGGACAGGGGAGTTGGGGGCTACACCTTC. The chain uses TRBV18 and TRBJ1-2; TRBD1 matches 9 bases. Trimming at V came to 6 bases and at J to 8 bases, leaving 10 bases not matched to a gene. In germline, CDR1 is KGHSH, CDR2 LQKENI. The CDR3 runs to 14 residues.

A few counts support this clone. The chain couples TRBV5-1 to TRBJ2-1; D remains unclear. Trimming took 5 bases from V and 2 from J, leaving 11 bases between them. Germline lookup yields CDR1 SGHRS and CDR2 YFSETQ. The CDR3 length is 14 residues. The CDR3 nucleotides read TGCGCCAGCAGACCCGACGGAGCCTACAATGAGCAGTTCTTC. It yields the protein CASRPDGAYNEQFF.

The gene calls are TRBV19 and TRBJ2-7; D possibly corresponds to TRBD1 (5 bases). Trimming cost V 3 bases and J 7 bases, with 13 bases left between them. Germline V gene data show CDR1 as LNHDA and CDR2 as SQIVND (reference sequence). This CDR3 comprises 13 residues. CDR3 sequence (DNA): TGTGCCAGTAGTATGAAGGGGCTGGGAGAGCAGTACTTC. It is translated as CASSMKGLGEQYF.

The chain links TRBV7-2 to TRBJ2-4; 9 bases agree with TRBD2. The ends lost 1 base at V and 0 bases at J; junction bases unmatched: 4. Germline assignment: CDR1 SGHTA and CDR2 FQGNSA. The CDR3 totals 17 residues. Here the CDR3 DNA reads TGTGCCAGCAGCTTAGAGGGCGGGAGGGTAGCCAAAAACATTCAGTACTTC. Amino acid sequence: CASSLEGGRVAKNIQYF. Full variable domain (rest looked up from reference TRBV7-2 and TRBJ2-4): GAGVSQSPSNKVTEKGKDVELRCDPISGHTALYWYRQSLGQGLEFLIYFQGNSAPDKSGLPSDRFSAERTGGSVSTLTIQRTQQEDSAVYLCASSLEGGRVAKNIQYFGAGTRLSVL.

CDR3 sequence: CASSPRDRVYNEQFF. For the CDR3, the DNA is TGTGCCAGCTCACCCCGGGACAGGGTATACAATGAGCAGTTCTTC. The V call is TRBV18, the J call TRBJ2-1, with 9 bases matching TRBD1. The germline V gene has CDR1 KGHSH and CDR2 LQKENI. The V gene end was trimmed by 3 bases and the J gene end by 4 bases; junction bases not matched to a gene: 4. The CDR3 has 15 amino acids. Based on the CDR3 plus reference TRBV18 and TRBJ2-1, the full variable domain is NAGVMQNPRHLVRRRGQEARLRCSPMKGHSHVYWYRQLPEEGLKFMVYLQKENIIDESGMPKERFSAEFPKEGPSILRIQQVVRGDSAAYFCASSPRDRVYNEQFFGPGTRLTVL.

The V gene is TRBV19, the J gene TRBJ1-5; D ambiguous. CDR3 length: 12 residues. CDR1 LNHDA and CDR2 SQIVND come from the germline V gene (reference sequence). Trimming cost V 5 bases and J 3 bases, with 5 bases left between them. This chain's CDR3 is CASSPLNQPQHF. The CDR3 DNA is TGTGCCAGTAGTCCCCTCAATCAGCCCCAGCATTTT.

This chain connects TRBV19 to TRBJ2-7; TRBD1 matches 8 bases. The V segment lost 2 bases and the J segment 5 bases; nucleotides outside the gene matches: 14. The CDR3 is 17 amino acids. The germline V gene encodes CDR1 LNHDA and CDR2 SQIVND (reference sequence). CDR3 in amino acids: CASSIRGSAGGANEQYF. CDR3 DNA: TGTGCCAGTAGTATAAGAGGCTCGGCAGGGGGCGCGAACGAGCAGTACTTC.

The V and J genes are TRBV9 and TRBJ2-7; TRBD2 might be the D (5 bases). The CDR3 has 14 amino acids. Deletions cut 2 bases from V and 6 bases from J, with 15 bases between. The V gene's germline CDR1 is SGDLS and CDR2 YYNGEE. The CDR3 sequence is CASSVGRKGAEQYF. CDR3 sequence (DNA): TGTGCCAGCAGCGTTGGTAGAAAGGGAGCCGAGCAGTACTTC.

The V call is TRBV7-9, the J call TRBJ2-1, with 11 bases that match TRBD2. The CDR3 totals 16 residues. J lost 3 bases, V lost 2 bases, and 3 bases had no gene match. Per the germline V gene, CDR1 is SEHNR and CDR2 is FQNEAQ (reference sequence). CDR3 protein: CASSLRLAGLYNEQFF. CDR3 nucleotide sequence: TGTGCCAGCAGCTTACGACTAGCGGGGCTCTACAATGAGCAGTTCTTC.

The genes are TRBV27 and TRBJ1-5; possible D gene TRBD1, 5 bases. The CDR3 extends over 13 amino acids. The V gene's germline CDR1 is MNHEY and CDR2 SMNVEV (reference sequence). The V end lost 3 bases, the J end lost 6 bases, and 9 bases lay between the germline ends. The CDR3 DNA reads TGTGCCAGCAGTTTGGGGCAGGTTCAGCCCCAGCATTTT. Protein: CASSLGQVQPQHF.

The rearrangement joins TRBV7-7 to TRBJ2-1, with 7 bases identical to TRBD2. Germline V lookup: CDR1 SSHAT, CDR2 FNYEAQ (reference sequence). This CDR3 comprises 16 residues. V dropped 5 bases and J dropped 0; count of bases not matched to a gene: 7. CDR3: CASSTGPGGSYNEQFF. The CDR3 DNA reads TGTGCCAGCAGCACGGGTCCGGGAGGCTCCTACAATGAGCAGTTCTTC.

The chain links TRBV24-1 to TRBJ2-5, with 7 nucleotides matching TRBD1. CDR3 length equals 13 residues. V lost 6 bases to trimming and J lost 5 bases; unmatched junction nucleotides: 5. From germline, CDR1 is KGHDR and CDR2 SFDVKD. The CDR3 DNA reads TGTGCCACCAGTCCAGGGGGTAGCGAGACCCAGTACTTC. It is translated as CATSPGGSETQYF.

In DNA form, the CDR3 reads TGTGCCAGCAGCTTGGAAGGGGGCAGCTACTATAATTCACCCCTCCACTTT. As protein: CASSLEGGSYYNSPLHF. The chain is built from TRBV5-8 and TRBJ1-6, with 7 bases fitting TRBD1. The germline gives CDR1 SGHTS, CDR2 YDEGEE. The length of the CDR3 is 17 residues. V lost 0 bases to trimming and J lost 3 bases; unmatched junction nucleotides: 6.

As DNA, the CDR3 is TGTGCCAGCAGCCAGCTGCGAGACAGGCCTTCCCAGTACTTC. Translated: CASSQLRDRPSQYF. The chain employs TRBV14 and TRBJ2-5; D is possibly TRBD1 (6 bases). CDR3 length equals 14 residues. Per the germline V gene, CDR1 is SGHDN and CDR2 is FVKESK. V lost 3 bases and J 9 bases, leaving 17 bases between the germline ends.

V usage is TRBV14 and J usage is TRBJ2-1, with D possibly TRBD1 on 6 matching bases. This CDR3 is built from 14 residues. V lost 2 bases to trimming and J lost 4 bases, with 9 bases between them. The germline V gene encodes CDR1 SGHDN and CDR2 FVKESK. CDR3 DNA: TGTGCCAGCAGCCAATCAACAGGGTACAATGAGCAGTTCTTC. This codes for CASSQSTGYNEQFF.

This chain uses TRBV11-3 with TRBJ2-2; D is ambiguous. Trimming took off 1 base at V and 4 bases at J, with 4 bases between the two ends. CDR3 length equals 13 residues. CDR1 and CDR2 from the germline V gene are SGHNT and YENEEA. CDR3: CASSLGSTGELFF. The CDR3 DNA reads TGTGCCAGCAGCTTAGGCAGCACCGGGGAGCTGTTTTTT.

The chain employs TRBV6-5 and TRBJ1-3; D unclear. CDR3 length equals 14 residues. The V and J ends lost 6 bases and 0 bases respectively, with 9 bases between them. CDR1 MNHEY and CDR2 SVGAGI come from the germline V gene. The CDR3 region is CASRLAHSGNTIYF. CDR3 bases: TGTGCCAGCAGGTTGGCACACTCTGGAAACACCATATATTTT.